The source of this T cell receptor (beta chain) is a study of T cell responses to AZD1222 COVID-19 vaccine. Regarding the study as a whole: A mostly white British donor set with more females was recruited, and clonal diversity was possibly underestimated. The study sampled repertoires only after the peak T cell response.

The CDR3 loop spans 15 amino acids. CDR1 and CDR2 from the germline V gene are MNHEY and SVGAGI. Deletions cut 4 bases from V and 6 bases from J, with 15 bases between. As regards this clone: Its antigen is currently unknown.

Clones were read by immunoSEQ multiplex PCR, and TCRdb kept only the in-frame ones, dropping some. The sample carries 130,000 to 150,000 clones, more than 85% recorded once. This receptor was obtained from an adult in good health. The source material was peripheral blood, sampled on day 0 of AZD1222 vaccination. The gene calls are TRBV6-5 and TRBJ2-2; D uncertain. CDR3 protein: CASSSQKRYPGELFF. The CDR3 DNA is TGTGCCAGCAGTTCCCAGAAGAGATACCCCGGGGAGCTGTTTTTT.